What follows describes a single T cell receptor (beta chain). Its cognate antigen is unknown. This specimen belongs to a study of shared clonotypes between healthy human individuals. Study conclusions and caveats: An anticipated effect of sequencing depth on clonotype sharing among donors was recognized.

This CDR3 is 16 amino acids long. The germline V gene encodes CDR1 SEHNR and CDR2 FQNEAQ (reference sequence). Here immunoSEQ multiplex PCR was the method, and the copy in TCRdb shows in-frame clones only, minus some. The table shows about 480,000 clones, with 75% to 80% occurring only once. Sample: PBMCs. This sequence originates from a woman aged 40-49 years in good health. Some clones in this sample may be carry-over from other donors' samples. The V call is TRBV7-9, the J call TRBJ2-5; TRBD2 matches at 13 bases. The DNA end lines up better with TRBJ2-7; the J call may be wrong. CDR3 loop: CASSLPGTSGAYEQYF. Here the CDR3 DNA reads TGTGCCAGCAGCTTACCCGGGACTAGCGGGGCCTACGAGCAGTACTTC.